The clone carrying this T cell receptor beta chain was found a few times. This sample was taken from a study of blood T cell repertoires in COVID-19. Overall study context: The United States, Italy and Spain supplied acute and convalescent COVID-19 samples.

This CDR3 spans 12 amino acids. Deletions cut 11 bases from V and 7 bases from J, with 18 bases between. The V gene's germline CDR1 is SNHLY and CDR2 FYNNEI. Clones were sequenced by immunoSEQ multiplex PCR, and TCRdb holds only the in-frame ones, with some missing. The table shows about 200,000 clones, with 80% to 90% occurring only once. This chain uses TRBV2 with TRBJ2-7, with D perhaps matching TRBD1 (7 bases). The receptor's source is a young man with active or convalescent COVID-19. The sample consisted of peripheral blood. CDR3: CAGGTVAWEQYF. In DNA form, the CDR3 reads TGTGCCGGGGGGACAGTCGCCTGGGAGCAGTACTTC.